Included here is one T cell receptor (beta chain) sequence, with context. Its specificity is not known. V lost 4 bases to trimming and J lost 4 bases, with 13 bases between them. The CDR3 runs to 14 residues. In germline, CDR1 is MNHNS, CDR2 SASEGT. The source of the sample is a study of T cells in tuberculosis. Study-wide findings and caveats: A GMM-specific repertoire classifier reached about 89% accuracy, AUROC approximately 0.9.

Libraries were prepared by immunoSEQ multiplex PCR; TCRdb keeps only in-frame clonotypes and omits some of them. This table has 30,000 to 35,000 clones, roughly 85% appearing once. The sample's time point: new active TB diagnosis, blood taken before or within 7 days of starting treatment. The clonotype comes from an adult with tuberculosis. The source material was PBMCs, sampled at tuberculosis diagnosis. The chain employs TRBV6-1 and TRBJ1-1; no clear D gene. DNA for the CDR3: TGTGCCAGCAGTGTGGAGGCCGGACGCACTGAAGCTTTCTTT. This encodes CASSVEAGRTEAFF.